This T cell receptor (beta chain) emerged from a study of T cell repertoires in cytomegalovirus infection. With V trimmed by 7 bases and J by 7 bases, 11 bases remained unmatched. The CDR3 length is 14 residues. From germline, CDR1 is SNHLY and CDR2 FYNNEI. TCRdb fed the reads into MiXCR, producing one record per CDR3 protein. The sample has under 850,000 distinct CDR3 sequences, 35% to 45% seen once. The sequence was collected from a human donor in good health (CMV status not recorded). Some clones in this sample may be carry-over from other donors' samples. This chain joins TRBV2 and TRBJ2-5, with 8 bases aligning to TRBD2. The sequenced material came from PBMCs. The CDR3 nucleotides are TGTGCCAGCACTTCGCGCGGGGGGCAGGGGACCCAGTACTTC. This sequence encodes CASTSRGGQGTQYF.